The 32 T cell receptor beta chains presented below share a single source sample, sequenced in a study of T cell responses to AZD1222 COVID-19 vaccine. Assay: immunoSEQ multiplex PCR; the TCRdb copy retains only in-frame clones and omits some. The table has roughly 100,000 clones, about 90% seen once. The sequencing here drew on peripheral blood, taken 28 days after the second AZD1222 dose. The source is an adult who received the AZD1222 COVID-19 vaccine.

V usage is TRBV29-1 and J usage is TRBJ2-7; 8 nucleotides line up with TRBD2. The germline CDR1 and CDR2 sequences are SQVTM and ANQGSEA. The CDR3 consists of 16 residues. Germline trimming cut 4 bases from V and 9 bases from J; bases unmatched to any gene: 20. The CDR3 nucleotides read TGCAGCGTTGTAAAACCCATCAGCGGGGGCCCCCCGGGGCAGTACTTC. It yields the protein CSVVKPISGGPPGQYF.

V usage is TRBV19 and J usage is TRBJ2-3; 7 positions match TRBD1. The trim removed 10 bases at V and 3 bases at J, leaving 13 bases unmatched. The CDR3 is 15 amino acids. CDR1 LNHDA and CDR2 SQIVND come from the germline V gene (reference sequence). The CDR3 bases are TGTGCCACCTCAACCGGCGCAGGGGGTACAGATACGCAGTATTTT. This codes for CATSTGAGGTDTQYF.

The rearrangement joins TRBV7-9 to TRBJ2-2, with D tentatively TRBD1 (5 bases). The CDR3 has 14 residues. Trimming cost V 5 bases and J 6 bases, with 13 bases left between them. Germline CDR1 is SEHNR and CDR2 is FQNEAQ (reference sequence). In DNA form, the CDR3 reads TGTGCCAGCAGCGCCAGGACATCTCCCGGGGAGCTGTTTTTT. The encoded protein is CASSARTSPGELFF.

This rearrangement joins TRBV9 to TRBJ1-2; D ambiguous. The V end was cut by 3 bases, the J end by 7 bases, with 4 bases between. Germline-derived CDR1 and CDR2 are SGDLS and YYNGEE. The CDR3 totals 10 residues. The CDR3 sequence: CASSGGGYTF. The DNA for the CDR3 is TGTGCCAGCAGCGGGGGTGGCTACACCTTC. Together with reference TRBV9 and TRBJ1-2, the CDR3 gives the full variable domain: DSGVTQTPKHLITATGQRVTLRCSPRSGDLSVYWYQQSLDQGLQFLIQYYNGEERAKGNILERFSAQQFPDLHSELNLSSLELGDSALYFCASSGGGYTFGSGTRLTVV.

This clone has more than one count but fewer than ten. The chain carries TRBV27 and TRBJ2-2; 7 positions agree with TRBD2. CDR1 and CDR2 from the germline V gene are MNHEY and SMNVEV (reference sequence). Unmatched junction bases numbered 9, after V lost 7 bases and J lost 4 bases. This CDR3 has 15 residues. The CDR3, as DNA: TGTGCCAGCAAAGTCCTCGGGGGGAGCACCGGGGAGCTGTTTTTT. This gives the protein CASKVLGGSTGELFF.

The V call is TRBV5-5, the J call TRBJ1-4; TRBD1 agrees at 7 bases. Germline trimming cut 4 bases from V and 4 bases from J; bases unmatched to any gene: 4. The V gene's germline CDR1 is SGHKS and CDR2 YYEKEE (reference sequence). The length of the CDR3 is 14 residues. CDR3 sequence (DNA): TGTGCCAGCAGCCCGGGACAGTATAATGAAAAACTGTTTTTT. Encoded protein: CASSPGQYNEKLFF.

The CDR3 sequence: CATSRESAGNSNQPQHF. The CDR3 DNA follows: TGTGCCACCAGCAGAGAAAGCGCCGGGAATAGCAATCAGCCCCAGCATTTT. The rearrangement links TRBV15 to TRBJ1-5; no clear D. Per the germline V gene, CDR1 is LNHNV and CDR2 is YYDKDF (reference sequence). Trimming shortened V by 0 bases and J by 0 bases, and 12 bases separated the two germline ends. The CDR3 runs 17 residues.

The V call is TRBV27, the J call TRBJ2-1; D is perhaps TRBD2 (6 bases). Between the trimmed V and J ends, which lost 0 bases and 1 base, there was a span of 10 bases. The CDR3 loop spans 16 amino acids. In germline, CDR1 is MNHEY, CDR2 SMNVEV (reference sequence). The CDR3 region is CASSLSVGGSYNEQFF. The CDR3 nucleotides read TGTGCCAGCAGTTTATCGGTGGGGGGTTCCTACAATGAGCAGTTCTTC.

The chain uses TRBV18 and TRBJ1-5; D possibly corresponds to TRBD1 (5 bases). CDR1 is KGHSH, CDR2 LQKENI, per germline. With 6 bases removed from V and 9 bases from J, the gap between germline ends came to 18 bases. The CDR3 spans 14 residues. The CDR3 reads CASSRGTDVPPQHF. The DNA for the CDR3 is TGTGCCAGCTCCCGTGGGACCGACGTCCCGCCCCAGCATTTT.

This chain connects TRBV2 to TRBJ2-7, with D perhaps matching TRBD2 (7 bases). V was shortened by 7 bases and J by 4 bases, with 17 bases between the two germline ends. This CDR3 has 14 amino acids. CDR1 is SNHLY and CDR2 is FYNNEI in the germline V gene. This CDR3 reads CASIGGGGPYEQYF. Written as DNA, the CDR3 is TGTGCCAGCATCGGAGGGGGGGGCCCATACGAGCAGTACTTC. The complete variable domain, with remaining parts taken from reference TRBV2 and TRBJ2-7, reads EPEVTQTPSHQVTQMGQEVILRCVPISNHLYFYWYRQILGQKVEFLVSFYNNEISEKSEIFDDQFSVERPDGSNFTLKIRSTKLEDSAMYFCASIGGGGPYEQYFGPGTRLTVT.

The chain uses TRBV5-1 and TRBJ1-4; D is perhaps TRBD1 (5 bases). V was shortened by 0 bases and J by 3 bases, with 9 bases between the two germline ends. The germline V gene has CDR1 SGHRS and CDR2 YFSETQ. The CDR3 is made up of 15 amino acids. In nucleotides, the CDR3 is TGCGCCAGCAGCTTGGGGGACGGAGCTAATGAAAAACTGTTTTTT. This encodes CASSLGDGANEKLFF. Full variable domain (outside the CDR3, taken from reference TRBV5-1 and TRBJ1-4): KAGVTQTPRYLIKTRGQQVTLSCSPISGHRSVSWYQQTPGQGLQFLFEYFSETQRNKGNFPGRFSGRQFSNSRSEMNVSTLELGDSALYLCASSLGDGANEKLFFGSGTQLSVL.

The DNA for the CDR3 is TGTGCCAGCAGCGTAGCTACGGACCTCGACAGTACAGATACGCAGTATTTT. Protein product: CASSVATDLDSTDTQYF. The V and J genes are TRBV9 and TRBJ2-3; possible D gene TRBD1, 5 bases. CDR3 length equals 17 residues. Trimming stripped 0 bases from V and 3 bases from J, with 17 bases between. Germline V gene sequence: CDR1 SGDLS, CDR2 YYNGEE.

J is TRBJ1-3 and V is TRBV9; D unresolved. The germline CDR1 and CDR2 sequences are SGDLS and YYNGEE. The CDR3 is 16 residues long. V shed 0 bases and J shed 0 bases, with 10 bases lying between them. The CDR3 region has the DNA TGTGCCAGCAGCGTAGGGTCAACCTACTCTGGAAACACCATATATTTT. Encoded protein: CASSVGSTYSGNTIYF.

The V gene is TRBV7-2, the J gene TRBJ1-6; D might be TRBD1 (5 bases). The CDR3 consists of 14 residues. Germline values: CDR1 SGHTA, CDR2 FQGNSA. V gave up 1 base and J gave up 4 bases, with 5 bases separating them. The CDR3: CASSLGGYNSPLHF. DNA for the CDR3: TGTGCCAGCAGCTTAGGGGGGTATAATTCACCCCTCCACTTT.

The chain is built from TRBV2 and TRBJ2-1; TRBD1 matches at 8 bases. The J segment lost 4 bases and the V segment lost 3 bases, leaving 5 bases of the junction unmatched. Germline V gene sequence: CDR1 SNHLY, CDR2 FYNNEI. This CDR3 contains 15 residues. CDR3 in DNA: TGTGCCAGCAGTGACAAAACAGGGGGTTACAATGAGCAGTTCTTC. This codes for CASSDKTGGYNEQFF.

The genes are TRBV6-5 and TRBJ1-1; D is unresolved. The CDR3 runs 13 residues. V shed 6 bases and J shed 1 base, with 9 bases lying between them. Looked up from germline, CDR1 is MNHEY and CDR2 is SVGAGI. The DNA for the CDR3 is TGTGCCAGCAGGATGGCGGGGAACACTGAAGCTTTCTTT. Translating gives CASRMAGNTEAFF.

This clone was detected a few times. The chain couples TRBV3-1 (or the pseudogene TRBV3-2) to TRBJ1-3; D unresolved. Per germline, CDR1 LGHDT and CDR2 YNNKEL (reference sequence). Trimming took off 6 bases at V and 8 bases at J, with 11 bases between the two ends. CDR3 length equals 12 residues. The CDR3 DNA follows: TGTGCCAGCAGTTCCGAGGCCCACACCATATATTTT. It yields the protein CASSSEAHTIYF.

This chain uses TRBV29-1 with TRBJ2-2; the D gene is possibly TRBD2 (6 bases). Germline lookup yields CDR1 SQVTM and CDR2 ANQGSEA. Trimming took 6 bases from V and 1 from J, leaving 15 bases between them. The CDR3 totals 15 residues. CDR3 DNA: TGCAGCGTGGGGACTTGGGGAGGGAACACCGGGGAGCTGTTTTTT. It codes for CSVGTWGGNTGELFF.

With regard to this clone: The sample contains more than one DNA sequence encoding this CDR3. The CDR3 loop reads CASSIGRETEAFF. The CDR3 bases are TGTGCCAGTAGTATAGGGAGGGAAACTGAAGCTTTCTTT. The chain links TRBV19 to TRBJ1-1; D gene uncertain. Germline CDR1 reads LNHDA; CDR2 reads SQIVND (reference sequence). There are 13 residues in the CDR3. Deletions cut 1 base from V and 5 bases from J, with 8 bases between. Supplemented by reference TRBV19 and TRBJ1-1, the full variable domain reads DGGITQSPKYLFRKEGQNVTLSCEQNLNHDAMYWYRQDPGQGLRLIYYSQIVNDFQKGDIAEGYSVSREKKESFPLTVTSAQKNPTAFYLCASSIGRETEAFFGQGTRLTVV.

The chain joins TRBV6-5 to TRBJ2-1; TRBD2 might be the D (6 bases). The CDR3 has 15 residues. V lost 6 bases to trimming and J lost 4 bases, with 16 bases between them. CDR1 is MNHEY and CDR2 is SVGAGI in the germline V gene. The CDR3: CASSRDTGGYNEQFF. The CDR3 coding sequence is TGTGCCAGCAGCCGCGACACCGGAGGGTACAATGAGCAGTTCTTC.

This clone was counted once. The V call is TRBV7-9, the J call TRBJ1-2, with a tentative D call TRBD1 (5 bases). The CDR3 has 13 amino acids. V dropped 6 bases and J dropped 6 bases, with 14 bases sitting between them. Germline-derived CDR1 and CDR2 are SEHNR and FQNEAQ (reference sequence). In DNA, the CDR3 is TGTGCCAGCAGTGGGGGGAACCTAAATGGCTACACCTTC. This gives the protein CASSGGNLNGYTF. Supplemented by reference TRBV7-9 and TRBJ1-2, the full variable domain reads DTGVSQNPRHKITKRGQNVTFRCDPISEHNRLYWYRQTLGQGPEFLTYFQNEAQLEKSRLLSDRFSAERPKGSFSTLEIQRTEQGDSAMYLCASSGGNLNGYTFGSGTRLTVV.

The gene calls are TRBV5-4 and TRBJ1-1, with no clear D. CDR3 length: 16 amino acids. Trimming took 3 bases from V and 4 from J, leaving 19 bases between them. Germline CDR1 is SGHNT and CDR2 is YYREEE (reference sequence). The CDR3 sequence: CASSYTLDRAGTEAFF. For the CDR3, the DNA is TGTGCCAGCAGCTACACCTTGGACCGGGCAGGCACTGAAGCTTTCTTT.

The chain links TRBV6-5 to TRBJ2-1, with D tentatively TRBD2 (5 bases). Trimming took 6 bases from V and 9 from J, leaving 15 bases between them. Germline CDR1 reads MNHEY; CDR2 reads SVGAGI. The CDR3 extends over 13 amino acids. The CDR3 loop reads CASRDDGISEQFF. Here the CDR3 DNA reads TGTGCCAGCAGGGACGACGGGATCAGTGAGCAGTTCTTC.

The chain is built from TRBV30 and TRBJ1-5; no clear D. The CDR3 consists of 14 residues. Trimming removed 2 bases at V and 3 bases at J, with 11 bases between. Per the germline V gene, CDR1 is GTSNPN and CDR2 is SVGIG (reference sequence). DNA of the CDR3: TGTGCCTGGAGTTTTGGCAGGAACAATCAGCCCCAGCATTTT. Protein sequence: CAWSFGRNNQPQHF.

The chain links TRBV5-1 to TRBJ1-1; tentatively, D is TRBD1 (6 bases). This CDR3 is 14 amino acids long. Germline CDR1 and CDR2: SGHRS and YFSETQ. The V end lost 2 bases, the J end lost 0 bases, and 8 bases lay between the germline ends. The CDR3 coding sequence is TGCGCCAGCAGCTTAGGGGGGATGAACACTGAAGCTTTCTTT. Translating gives CASSLGGMNTEAFF.

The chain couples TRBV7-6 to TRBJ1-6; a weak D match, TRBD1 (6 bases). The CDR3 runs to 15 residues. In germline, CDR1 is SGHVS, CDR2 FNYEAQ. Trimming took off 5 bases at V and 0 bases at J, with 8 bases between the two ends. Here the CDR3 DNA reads TGTGCCAGCAGCGGACAGAGCTCCTATAATTCACCCCTCCACTTT. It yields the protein CASSGQSSYNSPLHF. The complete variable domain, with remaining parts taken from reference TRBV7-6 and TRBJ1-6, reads GAGVSQSPRYKVTKRGQDVALRCDPISGHVSLYWYRQALGQGPEFLTYFNYEAQQDKSGLPNDRFSAERPEGSISTLTIQRTEQRDSAMYRCASSGQSSYNSPLHFGNGTRLTVT.

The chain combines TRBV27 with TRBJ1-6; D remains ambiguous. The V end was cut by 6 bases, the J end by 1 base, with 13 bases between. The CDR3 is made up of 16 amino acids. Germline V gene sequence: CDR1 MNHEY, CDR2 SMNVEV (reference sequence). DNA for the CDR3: TGTGCCAGCAGGATGACTGTCGGATCCTATAATTCACCCCTCCACTTT. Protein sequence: CASRMTVGSYNSPLHF.

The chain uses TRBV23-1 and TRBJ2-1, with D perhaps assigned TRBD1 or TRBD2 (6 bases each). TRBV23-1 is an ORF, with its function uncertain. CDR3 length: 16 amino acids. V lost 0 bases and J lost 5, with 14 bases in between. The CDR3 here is CASSQSGGGVDNEQFF. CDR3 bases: TGCGCCAGCAGTCAATCGGGGGGCGGGGTGGACAATGAGCAGTTCTTC.

CDR3 bases: TGTGCCAGCAGCTTTGGTAGCGGGGGGGCCGGCTCCTACAATGAGCAGTTCTTC. Residues: CASSFGSGGAGSYNEQFF. The genes are TRBV7-2 and TRBJ2-1; 11 bases fit TRBD2. The germline V gene has CDR1 SGHTA and CDR2 FQGNSA. This CDR3 is built from 18 residues. With 3 bases clipped from V and 0 bases from J, the junction kept 7 bases outside the gene matches.

The CDR3 DNA reads as TGCGCCAGCAGCCAAGAGGGAGGGTCTAATTCACCCCTCCACTTT. It specifies CASSQEGGSNSPLHF. This chain uses TRBV4-3 with TRBJ1-6; no firm D call. Germline assignment: CDR1 LGHNA and CDR2 YSLEER. The CDR3 contains 15 residues. V gave up 0 bases and J gave up 6 bases, with 9 bases separating them.

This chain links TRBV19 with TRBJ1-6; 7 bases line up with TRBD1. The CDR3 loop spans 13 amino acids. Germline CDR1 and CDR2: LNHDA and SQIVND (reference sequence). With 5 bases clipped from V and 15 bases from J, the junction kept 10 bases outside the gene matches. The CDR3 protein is CASSPQTGLGLHF. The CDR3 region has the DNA TGTGCCAGTAGTCCCCAGACAGGGTTGGGCCTCCACTTT.

This chain's CDR3 is CASSHTRRDRFDIQYF. Written as DNA, the CDR3 is TGCGCCAGCAGCCACACCCGCCGGGACAGGTTCGACATTCAGTACTTC. This chain uses TRBV5-1 with TRBJ2-4; TRBD1 matches 8 bases. The J segment lost 8 bases and the V segment lost 4 bases, leaving 14 bases of the junction unmatched. The CDR3 consists of 16 residues. Per the germline V gene, CDR1 is SGHRS and CDR2 is YFSETQ.